The rows below give T cell receptor beta chains drawn from one sample of a study of CD8 T cells in ankylosing spondylitis. TCRdb reprocessed the 5' RACE reads via MiXCR and lists one record per CDR3 protein. The sample records fewer than 200,000 distinct CDR3 sequences, about 18% being singletons. Input material: blood, either unsorted or a sorted T cell fraction (not recorded which). Receptor source: a male donor between 10 and 30 years old with ankylosing spondylitis or in good health (not recorded which). Each CDR3 is given with its conserved first and last residue. D genes are given only for firm matches. Clone size, where shown, is once, few, many, or a class for clones that have expanded.

V,D,size,J,CDR3,DNA
TRBV2,.,many,TRBJ1-1,CASSEARNTEAFF,TGTGCCAGCAGTGAAGCGAGGAACACTGAAGCTTTCTTT
TRBV7-2,.,.,TRBJ1-1,CASSTPDRTLMNTEAFF,TGTGCCAGCAGCACCCCAGACAGGACCCTCATGAACACTGAAGCTTTCTTT
TRBV12-3/TRBV12-4,.,many,TRBJ1-5,CASSLPGNQPQHF,TGTGCCAGCAGCCTTCCAGGGAACCAGCCCCAGCATTTT
TRBV6-2/TRBV6-3,TRBD2,many,TRBJ2-7,CASSYLGLGYEQYF,TGTGCCAGCAGTTACCTTGGACTAGGCTACGAGCAGTACTTC
TRBV20-1,.,many,TRBJ2-5,CSARALGQSEETQYF,TGCAGTGCTAGAGCATTAGGACAGTCGGAAGAGACCCAGTACTTC
TRBV12-3/TRBV12-4,TRBD1,many,TRBJ1-4,CASCLSGTGVEKLFF,TGTGCCAGCTGCCTCTCCGGGACAGGGGTCGAAAAACTGTTTTTT
TRBV5-6,.,many,TRBJ2-1,CASSLGVDYQSSYNEQFF,TGTGCCAGCAGCTTGGGCGTGGACTATCAGAGCTCCTACAATGAGCAGTTCTTC
TRBV27,TRBD1,few,TRBJ2-1,CASSLYYEQGKPYNEQFF,TGTGCCAGCAGTTTATATTACGAACAGGGGAAACCCTACAATGAGCAGTTCTTC
TRBV7-7,.,.,TRBJ2-6,CASSRTQGTGANVLTF,TGTGCCAGCAGCCGTACCCAGGGGACTGGGGCCAACGTCCTGACTTTC
TRBV7-2,.,.,TRBJ2-1,CASSLVDSRQFF,TGTGCCAGCAGCTTAGTGGACAGTCGGCAGTTCTTC
TRBV9,TRBD2,many,TRBJ2-1,CASSVGRGSSYNEQFF,TGTGCCAGCAGCGTAGGTCGCGGGAGTAGCTACAATGAGCAGTTCTTC
TRBV20-1,.,few,TRBJ2-1,CSARPGQIYNEQFF,TGCAGTGCTAGACCAGGACAGATCTACAATGAGCAGTTCTTC
TRBV9,TRBD1,many,TRBJ2-2,CASSVLQGTGELFF,TGTGCCAGCAGCGTATTACAGGGGACCGGGGAGCTGTTTTTT
TRBV29-1,.,many,TRBJ1-5,CSPGGRGGNQPQHF,TGCAGCCCTGGAGGGAGGGGCGGCAATCAGCCCCAGCATTTT
TRBV4-1,.,many,TRBJ2-3,CASSQGPGTDTQYF,TGCGCCAGCAGCCAAGGACCCGGGACAGATACGCAGTATTTT
TRBV7-9,TRBD2,many,TRBJ2-1,CASSRPGLAGAPGVNEQFF,TGTGCCAGCAGCCGCCCCGGACTAGCGGGAGCCCCGGGGGTGAATGAGCAGTTCTTC
TRBV30,.,many,TRBJ1-5,CAWSVGGNQPQHF,TGTGCCTGGAGTGTGGGGGGCAATCAGCCCCAGCATTTT
TRBV24-1,TRBD1,many,TRBJ1-5,CATSDNRGDQPQHF,TGTGCCACCAGTGATAACAGGGGCGATCAGCCCCAGCATTTT
TRBV12-3/TRBV12-4,.,.,TRBJ1-1,CASSRTVSHTEAFF,TGTGCCAGCAGCAGGACAGTCTCGCACACTGAAGCTTTCTTT
TRBV20-1,TRBD2,.,TRBJ2-1,CSQSRGSSYNEQFF,TGCAGCCAGTCGCGGGGGAGCTCCTACAATGAGCAGTTCTTC
TRBV12-3/TRBV12-4,.,many,TRBJ2-1,CASSPGRMSYNEQFF,TGTGCCAGCAGTCCCGGCAGGATGTCCTACAATGAGCAGTTCTTC
TRBV4-1,.,many,TRBJ2-5,CASSHTASGWRETQYF,TGCGCCAGCAGCCACACTGCATCAGGGTGGAGAGAGACCCAGTACTTC
TRBV9,.,many,TRBJ2-7,CASSPRGSSYEQYF,TGTGCCAGCAGCCCCCGAGGGAGCTCCTACGAGCAGTACTTC
TRBV7-2,TRBD2,many,TRBJ2-2,CASSLVGLAGNTGELFF,TGTGCCAGCAGCTTAGTGGGCCTAGCGGGAAACACCGGGGAGCTGTTTTTT
TRBV6-2/TRBV6-3,.,many,TRBJ1-5,CASSRTYNQPQHF,TGTGCCAGCAGTCGGACCTACAATCAGCCCCAGCATTTT
TRBV11-3,.,many,TRBJ1-1,CASSPRRRGGNTEAFF,TGTGCCAGCAGCCCACGACGAAGGGGAGGGAACACTGAAGCTTTCTTT
TRBV12-3/TRBV12-4,TRBD2,many,TRBJ2-2,CASSLPVGTSGELFF,TGTGCCAGCAGCTTACCGGTAGGGACTAGCGGAGAGCTGTTTTTT
TRBV28,TRBD2,many,TRBJ2-3,CASSPTGTSADTQYF,TGTGCCAGCAGTCCGACCGGGACTAGCGCAGATACGCAGTATTTT
TRBV10-3,.,many,TRBJ1-2,CAIYYGENGYTF,TGTGCCATCTACTACGGCGAAAATGGCTACACCTTC
TRBV29-1,.,few,TRBJ2-7,CSVGDSYEQYF,TGCAGCGTTGGAGACTCCTACGAGCAGTACTTC
TRBV6-4,.,many,TRBJ2-1,CASSVKGGYNEQFF,TGTGCCAGCAGTGTCAAAGGGGGGTACAATGAGCAGTTCTTC
TRBV4-1,.,.,TRBJ2-1,CASSHYPPRGANNEQFF,TGCGCCAGCAGCCATTACCCCCCCAGGGGAGCAAACAATGAGCAGTTCTTC
TRBV4-3,TRBD2,many,TRBJ2-5,CASSQDETAAGGTQYF,TGCGCCAGCAGCCAAGATGAAACGGCTGCGGGGGGGACCCAGTACTTC
TRBV29-1,.,many,TRBJ2-5,CSARMETQYF,TGCAGCGCGCGTATGGAGACCCAGTACTTC
TRBV7-2,.,.,TRBJ2-1,CASSASPRGNEQFF,TGTGCCAGCAGCGCGAGCCCCAGGGGCAATGAGCAGTTCTTC
TRBV29-1,.,.,TRBJ1-4,CSVYGPGNEKLFF,TGCAGCGTCTACGGACCGGGTAATGAAAAACTGTTTTTT
TRBV7-9,TRBD1,many,TRBJ2-1,CASRPGQGPGEQFF,TGTGCCAGCAGACCGGGACAGGGACCAGGTGAGCAGTTCTTC
TRBV11-2,.,many,TRBJ2-1,CASSLGTNEQFF,TGTGCCAGCAGCTTAGGGACCAATGAGCAGTTCTTC
TRBV5-4,TRBD2,many,TRBJ2-1,CASRRDPGLAGLLTYNEQFF,TGTGCCAGCCGGAGAGACCCGGGACTAGCGGGGCTACTAACCTACAATGAGCAGTTCTTC
TRBV11-2,.,many,TRBJ2-3,CASSYWGRPTDTQYF,TGTGCCAGCAGTTATTGGGGGCGGCCCACAGATACGCAGTATTTT
TRBV29-1,.,.,TRBJ2-5,CSVKGQLETQYF,TGCAGCGTCAAAGGCCAGTTAGAGACCCAGTACTTC
TRBV7-8,.,few,TRBJ2-7,CASSFGASGYEQYF,TGTGCCAGCAGCTTTGGGGCTTCGGGTTACGAGCAGTACTTC
TRBV4-3,.,many,TRBJ2-1,CASSQASFTSSYNEQFF,TGCGCCAGCAGCCAAGCTTCCTTTACAAGCTCCTACAATGAGCAGTTCTTC
TRBV12-3/TRBV12-4,.,many,TRBJ1-6,CASSLGGGNNSPLHF,TGTGCCAGCAGTTTGGGCGGGGGCAATAATTCACCCCTCCACTTT
TRBV29-1,TRBD1,many,TRBJ2-3,CSVGSFRGQATDTQYF,TGCAGCGTTGGATCCTTCCGGGGACAGGCAACAGATACGCAGTATTTT
TRBV6-2/TRBV6-3,.,many,TRBJ1-2,CASSYSSGVGYTF,TGTGCCAGCAGTTACTCGTCAGGGGTTGGCTACACCTTC
TRBV3-1,TRBD1,many,TRBJ1-2,CASSQAGQGNDYGYTF,TGTGCCAGCAGCCAAGCGGGACAGGGGAACGACTATGGCTACACCTTC
TRBV28,TRBD2,.,TRBJ2-1,CASKDSGAYNEQFF,TGTGCCAGCAAGGATAGCGGGGCATACAATGAGCAGTTCTTC
TRBV24-1,.,many,TRBJ2-2,CATSEPDGTGELFF,TGTGCCACCAGTGAGCCGGACGGCACCGGGGAGCTGTTTTTT
TRBV29-1,TRBD2,many,TRBJ2-7,CSVEPSGPSGAYEQYF,TGCAGCGTTGAACCGTCCGGGCCTAGCGGTGCCTACGAGCAGTACTTC
TRBV20-1,.,few,TRBJ2-6,CSAPIGAGANVLTF,TGCAGTGCCCCCATCGGGGCTGGGGCCAACGTCCTGACTTTC
TRBV12-3/TRBV12-4,.,many,TRBJ1-6,CASSPGGYGLDSPLHF,TGTGCCAGCAGCCCGGGGGGGTACGGGTTAGATTCACCCCTCCACTTT
TRBV10-3,.,many,TRBJ2-7,CAISESLTTVGAYEQYF,TGTGCCATCAGTGAGTCGCTGACCACGGTTGGAGCCTACGAGCAGTACTTC
TRBV29-1,.,.,TRBJ2-1,CSVTGSNNEQFF,TGCAGCGTGACCGGGAGTAACAATGAGCAGTTCTTC
TRBV19,.,many,TRBJ2-4,CASSIVTGNIQYF,TGTGCCAGTAGTATAGTGACCGGAAACATTCAGTACTTC
TRBV6-1,.,.,TRBJ2-3,CASSEFFTVRSTDTQYF,TGTGCCAGCAGTGAGTTCTTTACCGTACGGAGCACAGATACGCAGTATTTT
TRBV20-1,TRBD2,many,TRBJ2-7,CSAGTSGRKYEQYF,TGCAGTGCGGGAACTAGCGGGAGGAAATACGAGCAGTACTTC
TRBV7-6,.,many,TRBJ1-3,CASSSPGQARRGNTIYF,TGTGCCAGCAGCTCACCCGGCCAGGCGCGAAGAGGAAACACCATATATTTT